This TCR beta chain emerged from a study of beta chain features in type 1 diabetes. Findings and limits, study-wide: In all four CD4+ subsets, TCRB CDR3 length was significantly, moderately reduced in type 1 diabetes.

The V and J ends lost 4 bases and 5 bases respectively, with 15 bases between them. This CDR3 contains 13 residues. Germline assignment: CDR1 GTSNPN and CDR2 SVGIG (reference sequence). The authors reverse transcribed all of the isolated RNA, so sequencing captured expressed TCRB transcripts. The average output of naive, central memory and regulatory T cell samples was a few million reads. The method was immunoSEQ multiplex PCR; TCRdb's version includes in-frame clones alone and lacks a portion of them. The sample contains around 120,000 clones, 15% to 20% of which appear only once. Sorting with CD45RO/CCR7/CD25/CD127/CD95/CD27 yielded naive, central memory, regulatory and stem-like memory CD4+ cells. The authors obtained over 95% purity in all sorted populations. This clone has a handful of counts. The antigen is undetermined.

V gene TRBV30 combines with J gene TRBJ2-7; D gene uncertain. This TCR was recovered from a man aged 18 to 30 with type 1 diabetes. Specimen: central memory CD4+ T cells from blood. CDR3 sequence: CAWIADQVDEQYF. The CDR3 DNA sequence: TGTGCCTGGATCGCGGACCAGGTGGACGAGCAGTACTTC.